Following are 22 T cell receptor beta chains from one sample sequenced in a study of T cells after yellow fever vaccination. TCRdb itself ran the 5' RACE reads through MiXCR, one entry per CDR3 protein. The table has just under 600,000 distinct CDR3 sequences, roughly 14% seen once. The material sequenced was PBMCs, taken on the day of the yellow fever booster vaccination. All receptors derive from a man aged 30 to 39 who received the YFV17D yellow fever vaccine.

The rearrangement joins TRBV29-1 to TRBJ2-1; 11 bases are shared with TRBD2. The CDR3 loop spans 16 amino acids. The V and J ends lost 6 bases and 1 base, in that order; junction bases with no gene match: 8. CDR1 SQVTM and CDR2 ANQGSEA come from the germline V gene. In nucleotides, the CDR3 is TGCAGCGTCTCGGGACTAGCGGATATATCCTACAATGAGCAGTTCTTC. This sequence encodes CSVSGLADISYNEQFF.

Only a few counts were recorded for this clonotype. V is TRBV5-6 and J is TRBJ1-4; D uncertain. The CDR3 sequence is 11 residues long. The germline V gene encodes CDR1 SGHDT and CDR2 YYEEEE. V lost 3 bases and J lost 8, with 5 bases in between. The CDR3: CASSYEEKLFF. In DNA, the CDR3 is TGTGCCAGCAGCTACGAGGAAAAACTGTTTTTT.

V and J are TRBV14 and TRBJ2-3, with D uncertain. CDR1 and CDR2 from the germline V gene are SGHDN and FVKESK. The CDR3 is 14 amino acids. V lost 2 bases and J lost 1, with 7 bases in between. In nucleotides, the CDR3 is TGTGCCAGCAGCCAATTTTCGGGCACAGATACGCAGTATTTT. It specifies CASSQFSGTDTQYF.

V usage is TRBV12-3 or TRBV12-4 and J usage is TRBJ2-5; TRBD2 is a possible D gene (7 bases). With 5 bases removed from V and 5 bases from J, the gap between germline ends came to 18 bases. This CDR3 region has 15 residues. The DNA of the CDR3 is TGTGCCAGCAGTCGGGGGCCCGGGGGGTTGGAGACCCAGTACTTC. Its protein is CASSRGPGGLETQYF.

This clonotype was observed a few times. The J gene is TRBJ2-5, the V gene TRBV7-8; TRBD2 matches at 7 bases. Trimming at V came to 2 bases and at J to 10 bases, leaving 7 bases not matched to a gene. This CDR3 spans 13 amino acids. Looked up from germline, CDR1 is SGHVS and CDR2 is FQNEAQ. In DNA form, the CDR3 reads TGTGCCAGCAGCTTATTCCGGACTAGAAACCAGTACTTC. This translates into CASSLFRTRNQYF.

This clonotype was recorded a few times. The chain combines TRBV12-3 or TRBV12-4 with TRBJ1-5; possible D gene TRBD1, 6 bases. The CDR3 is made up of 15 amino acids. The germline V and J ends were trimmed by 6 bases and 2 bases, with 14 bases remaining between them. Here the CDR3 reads CASRTGLGGNQPQHF. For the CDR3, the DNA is TGTGCCAGCAGAACAGGGCTGGGGGGCAATCAGCCCCAGCATTTT.

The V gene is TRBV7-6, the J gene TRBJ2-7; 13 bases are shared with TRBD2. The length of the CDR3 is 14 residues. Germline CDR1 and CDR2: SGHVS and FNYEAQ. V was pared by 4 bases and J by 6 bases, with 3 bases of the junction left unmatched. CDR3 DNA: TGTGCCAGCAGCTCCGGGACTAGCGGGACCGAGCAGTACTTC. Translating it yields CASSSGTSGTEQYF.

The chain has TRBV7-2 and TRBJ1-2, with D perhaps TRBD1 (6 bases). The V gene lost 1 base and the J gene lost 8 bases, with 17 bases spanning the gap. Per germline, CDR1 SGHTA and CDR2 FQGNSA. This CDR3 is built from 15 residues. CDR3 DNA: TGTGCCAGCAGCTTAGAAGGTTTAGGGGGTGAGGGCTACACCTTC. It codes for CASSLEGLGGEGYTF.

The CDR3 DNA is TGCAGTGCCACCGATCGGATCGCTCCCTCCTACGAGCAGTACTTC. The encoded protein is CSATDRIAPSYEQYF. This sequence joins TRBV20-1 and TRBJ2-7; D uncertain. The V and J ends lost 6 bases and 0 bases respectively, with 18 bases between them. The CDR3 runs to 15 residues. The germline gives CDR1 DFQATT, CDR2 SNEGSKA (reference sequence).

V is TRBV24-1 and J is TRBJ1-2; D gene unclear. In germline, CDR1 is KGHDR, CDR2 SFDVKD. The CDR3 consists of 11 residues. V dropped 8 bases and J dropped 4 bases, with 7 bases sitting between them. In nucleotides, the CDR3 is TGTGCCACCACCAAGATCTATGGCTACACCTTC. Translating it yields CATTKIYGYTF.

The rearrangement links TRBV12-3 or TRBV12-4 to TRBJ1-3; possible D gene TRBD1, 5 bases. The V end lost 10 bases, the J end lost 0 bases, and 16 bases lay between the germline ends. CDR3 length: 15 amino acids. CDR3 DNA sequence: TGTGCCACATCCGGGGGTGAGAACTCTGGAAACACCATATATTTT. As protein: CATSGGENSGNTIYF.

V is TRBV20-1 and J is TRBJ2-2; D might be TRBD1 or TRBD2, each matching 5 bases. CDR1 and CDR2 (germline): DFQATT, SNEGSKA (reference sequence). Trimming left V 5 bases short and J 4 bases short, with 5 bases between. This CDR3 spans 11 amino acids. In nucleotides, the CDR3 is TGCAGTGCTGGGACCACCGGGGAGCTGTTTTTT. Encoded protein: CSAGTTGELFF.

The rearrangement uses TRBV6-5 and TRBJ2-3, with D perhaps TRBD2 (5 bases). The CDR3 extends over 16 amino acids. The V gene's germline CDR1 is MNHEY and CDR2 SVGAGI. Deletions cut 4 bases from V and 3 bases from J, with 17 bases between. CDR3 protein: CASSFWKGVETDTQYF. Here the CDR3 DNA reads TGTGCCAGCAGTTTCTGGAAGGGAGTTGAAACAGATACGCAGTATTTT.

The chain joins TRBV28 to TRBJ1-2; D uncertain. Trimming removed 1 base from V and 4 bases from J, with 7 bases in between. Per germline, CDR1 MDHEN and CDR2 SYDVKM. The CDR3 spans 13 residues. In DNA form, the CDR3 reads TGTGCCAGCAGTTTATACATACTCTATGGCTACACCTTC. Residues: CASSLYILYGYTF.

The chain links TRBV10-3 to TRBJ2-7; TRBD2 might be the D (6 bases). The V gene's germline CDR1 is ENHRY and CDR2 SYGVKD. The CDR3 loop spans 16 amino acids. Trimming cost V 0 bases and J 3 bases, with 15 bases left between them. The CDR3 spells CAISESRGLLVYEQYF. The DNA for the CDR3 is TGTGCCATCAGTGAGTCTCGGGGACTCCTAGTCTACGAGCAGTACTTC.

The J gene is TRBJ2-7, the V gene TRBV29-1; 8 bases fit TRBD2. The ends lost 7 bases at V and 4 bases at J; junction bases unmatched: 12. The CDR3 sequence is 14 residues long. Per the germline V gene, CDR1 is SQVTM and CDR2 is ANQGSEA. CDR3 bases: TGCAGCGCCTCCCGCTCAGCGGGGGCTTACGAGCAGTACTTC. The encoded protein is CSASRSAGAYEQYF.

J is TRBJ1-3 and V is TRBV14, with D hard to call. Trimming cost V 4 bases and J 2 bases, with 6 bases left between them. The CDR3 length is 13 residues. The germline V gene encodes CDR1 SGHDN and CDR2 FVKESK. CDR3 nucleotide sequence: TGTGCCAGCAGCCGACCCACTGGAAACACCATATATTTT. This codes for CASSRPTGNTIYF.

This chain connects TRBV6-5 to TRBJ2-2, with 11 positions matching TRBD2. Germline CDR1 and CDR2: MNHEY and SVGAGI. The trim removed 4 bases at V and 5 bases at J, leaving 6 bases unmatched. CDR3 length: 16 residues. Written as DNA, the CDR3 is TGTGCCAGCAGTTTTACTAGCGGGAGAGGAACCGGGGAGCTGTTTTTT. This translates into CASSFTSGRGTGELFF.

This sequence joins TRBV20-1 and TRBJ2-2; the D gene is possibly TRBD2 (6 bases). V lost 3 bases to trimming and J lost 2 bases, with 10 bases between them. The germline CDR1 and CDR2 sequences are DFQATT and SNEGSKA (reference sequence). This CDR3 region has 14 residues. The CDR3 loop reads CSASGTHNTGELFF. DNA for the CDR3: TGCAGTGCTAGTGGGACTCATAACACCGGGGAGCTGTTTTTT.

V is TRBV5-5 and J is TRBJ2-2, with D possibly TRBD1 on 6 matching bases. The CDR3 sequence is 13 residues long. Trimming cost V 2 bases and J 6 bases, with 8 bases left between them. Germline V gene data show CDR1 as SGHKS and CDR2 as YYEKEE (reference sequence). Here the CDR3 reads CASSFTGSGELFF. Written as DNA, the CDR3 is TGTGCCAGCAGCTTTACAGGGTCCGGGGAGCTGTTTTTT. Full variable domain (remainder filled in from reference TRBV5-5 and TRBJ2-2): DAGVTQSPTHLIKTRGQQVTLRCSPISGHKSVSWYQQVLGQGPQFIFQYYEKEERGRGNFPDRFSARQFPNYSSELNVNALLLGDSALYLCASSFTGSGELFFGEGSRLTVL.

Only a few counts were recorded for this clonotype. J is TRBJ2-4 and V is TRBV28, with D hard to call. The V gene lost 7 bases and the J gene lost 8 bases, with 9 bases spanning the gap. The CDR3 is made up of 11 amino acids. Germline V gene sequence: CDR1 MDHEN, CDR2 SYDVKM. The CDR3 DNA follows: TGTGCCAGCACTAATTCCCACATTCAGTACTTC. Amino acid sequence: CASTNSHIQYF.

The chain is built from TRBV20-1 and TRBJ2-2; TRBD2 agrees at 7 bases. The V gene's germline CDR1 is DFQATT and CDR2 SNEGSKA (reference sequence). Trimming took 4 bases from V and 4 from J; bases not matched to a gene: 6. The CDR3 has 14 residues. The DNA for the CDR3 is TGCAGTGCTAAGCGGGATGGAGGCACCGGGGAGCTGTTTTTT. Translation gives CSAKRDGGTGELFF.